This T cell receptor beta chain was sequenced for a study of blood T cell repertoires in COVID-19. Overall study: There were acute and convalescent COVID-19 samples, and they came from the United States, Italy and Spain. Nucleic acid was either cDNA or gDNA, and it came from T cells, B-cell-depleted T cells, or PBMCs.

The protocol was immunoSEQ multiplex PCR, while the TCRdb copy is restricted to in-frame clones and leaves out a portion. There are around 100,000 clones in the sample; approximately 88% occur only once, and about 4% lies in the top ten. The germline CDR1 and CDR2 sequences are WSHSY and SAAADI. The CDR3 consists of 12 residues. V dropped 8 bases and J dropped 1 base, with 8 bases sitting between them. The sequence was collected from a woman aged 55-75 years with acute or convalescent COVID-19. Sequenced input: peripheral blood. The chain uses TRBV10-2 and TRBJ1-1; maybe TRBD1 (5 bases). CDR3 sequence reads: CASWGGNTEAFF. In DNA, the CDR3 is TGCGCCAGCTGGGGGGGGAACACTGAAGCTTTCTTT.